The next 9 T cell receptor beta chains were all read from a single sample in a study of blood T cell repertoires in COVID-19. Some clones are missing from TCRdb's copy, which holds only in-frame ones; the method was immunoSEQ multiplex PCR. The repertoire holds about 300,000 clones, over 75% seen once, with 4% to 5% in the top ten. Source material: PBMCs or T cells enriched from blood (not recorded which). All receptors derive from a young man who had recovered from COVID-19.

This clone was counted ten times or more. This chain links TRBV6-1 with TRBJ2-3; 12 bases fit TRBD2. This CDR3 has 18 amino acids. V was pared by 4 bases and J by 3 bases, with 11 bases of the junction left unmatched. The V gene's germline CDR1 is MNHNS and CDR2 SASEGT. This chain's CDR3 is CASSAIRLAGVPTDTQYF. Here the CDR3 DNA reads TGTGCCAGCAGTGCTATCCGACTAGCGGGAGTCCCGACAGATACGCAGTATTTT.

This rearrangement joins TRBV6-5 to TRBJ1-1; 7 nucleotides line up with TRBD1. CDR3 size: 14 residues. Unmatched junction bases numbered 4, after V lost 4 bases and J lost 2 bases. CDR1 is MNHEY, CDR2 SVGAGI, per germline. The CDR3 sequence is CASSSDRANTEAFF. The CDR3 region has the DNA TGTGCCAGCAGTTCCGACAGGGCCAACACTGAAGCTTTCTTT.

The chain recombines TRBV6-5 with TRBJ2-5; 12 nucleotides align to TRBD2. The CDR3 has 15 amino acids. CDR1 is MNHEY and CDR2 is SVGAGI in the germline V gene. With V trimmed by 6 bases and J by 1 base, 3 bases remained unmatched. CDR3 loop: CASSLAGGIQETQYF. CDR3 coding DNA: TGTGCCAGCAGCCTAGCGGGGGGGATCCAAGAGACCCAGTACTTC.

J is TRBJ1-6 and V is TRBV5-1, with D perhaps TRBD1 (5 bases). The V and J ends lost 4 bases and 9 bases respectively, with 20 bases between them. CDR1 is SGHRS, CDR2 YFSETQ, per germline. The CDR3 loop spans 16 amino acids. The CDR3 is CASSTKVSGLGSPLHF. In DNA form, the CDR3 reads TGCGCCAGCAGCACGAAGGTGTCGGGACTGGGTTCACCCCTCCACTTT. The entire variable domain, with the rest obtained from reference TRBV5-1 and TRBJ1-6, is as follows: KAGVTQTPRYLIKTRGQQVTLSCSPISGHRSVSWYQQTPGQGLQFLFEYFSETQRNKGNFPGRFSGRQFSNSRSEMNVSTLELGDSALYLCASSTKVSGLGSPLHFGNGTRLTVT.

The chain carries TRBV18 and TRBJ2-3, with 7 bases fitting TRBD1. The V gene end was trimmed by 3 bases and the J gene end by 2 bases; junction bases not matched to a gene: 2. Germline V lookup: CDR1 KGHSH, CDR2 LQKENI. The CDR3 consists of 14 residues. The DNA of the CDR3 is TGTGCCAGCTCACCGGACAGGCACACAGATACGCAGTATTTT. Translated, it gives CASSPDRHTDTQYF.

The CDR3 region is CASKDRGPPTLHF. The CDR3 DNA follows: TGTGCCAGCAAAGACAGGGGTCCCCCCACCCTCCACTTT. The chain links TRBV2 to TRBJ1-6; 8 nucleotides match TRBD1. V trimming: 7 bases; J trimming: 14 bases; junction bases outside the gene matches: 10. This CDR3 comprises 13 residues. Germline lookup yields CDR1 SNHLY and CDR2 FYNNEI.

The V and J genes are TRBV14 and TRBJ1-3; the match to TRBD1 covers 7 bases. This CDR3 has 17 amino acids. V gave up 4 bases and J gave up 0 bases; unmatched junction bases: 9. Germline V CDR1 and CDR2: SGHDN, FVKESK. The CDR3 spells CASSPRQGIYSGNTIYF. The CDR3 DNA follows: TGTGCCAGCAGCCCTCGACAGGGAATCTACTCTGGAAACACCATATATTTT.

This sequence joins TRBV5-4 and TRBJ2-1; 7 bases align to TRBD1. Germline V gene lookup returns CDR1 SGHNT and CDR2 YYREEE (reference sequence). Trimming removed 1 base from V and 7 bases from J; junction bases left unmatched: 2. The CDR3 has 13 residues. This CDR3 is CASSLRTGNEQFF. In DNA form, the CDR3 reads TGTGCCAGCAGCTTGAGGACAGGAAATGAGCAGTTCTTC.

The chain recombines TRBV11-2 with TRBJ1-2, with D possibly matching TRBD1 (6 bases). The CDR3 is 15 residues long. The germline gives CDR1 SGHAT, CDR2 FQNNGV. Trimming cost V 5 bases and J 8 bases, with 21 bases left between them. The CDR3 region has the DNA TGTGCCAGCAGCCCGACGCTAGCAGGGGTAGACGGCTACACCTTC. The encoded protein is CASSPTLAGVDGYTF.